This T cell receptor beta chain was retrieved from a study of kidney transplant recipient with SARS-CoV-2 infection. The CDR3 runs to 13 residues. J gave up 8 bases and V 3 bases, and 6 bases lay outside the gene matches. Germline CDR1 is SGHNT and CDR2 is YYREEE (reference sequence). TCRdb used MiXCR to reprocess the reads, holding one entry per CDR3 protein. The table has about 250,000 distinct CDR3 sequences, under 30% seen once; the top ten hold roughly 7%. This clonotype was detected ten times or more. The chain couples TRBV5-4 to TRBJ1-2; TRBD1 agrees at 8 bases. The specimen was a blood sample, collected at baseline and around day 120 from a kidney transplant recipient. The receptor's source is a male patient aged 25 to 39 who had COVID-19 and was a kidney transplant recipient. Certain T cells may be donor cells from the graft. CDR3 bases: TGTGCCAGCAGCTCAGGACAGGGAGGCGGCTACACCTTC. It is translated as CASSSGQGGGYTF.